The rows below give T cell receptor beta chains drawn from one sample of a study of Graves' ophthalmopathy and Graves' hyperthyroidism. TCRdb ran MiXCR on the multiplex PCR reads and lists one entry per CDR3 protein. The sample consists of a few hundred thousand distinct CDR3 sequences, 15% to 20% of them appearing once. Sequencing input: peripheral blood. The source of these receptors is an adult woman with stable Graves' hyperthyroidism. Both conserved end residues are part of each CDR3. The order of the fields is V gene, clone size, J gene, D gene, CDR3 length, CDR3 protein, CDR3 DNA. The D gene is left open where the match is weak. Clone size is not always given. Where it is, it says once, few, many or a class for expanded clones.

TRBV24-1,.,TRBJ1-1,.,13,CATRHRVGTEAFF,TGTGCCACCAGACACAGGGTTGGGACTGAAGCTTTCTTT
TRBV20-1,many,TRBJ2-5,.,14,CSARVPGRLETQYF,TGCAGTGCTAGAGTTCCAGGGAGGTTAGAGACCCAGTACTTC
TRBV4-3,many,TRBJ1-2,.,15,CASSQEDYGVSGYTF,TGCGCCAGCAGCCAAGAAGATTACGGCGTCAGCGGCTACACCTTC
TRBV29-1,.,TRBJ2-7,.,15,CSVEGGPGQNYEQYF,TGCAGCGTTGAGGGGGGGCCGGGACAGAACTACGAGCAGTACTTC
TRBV6-5,once,TRBJ1-1,.,15,CASSYTGPRNTEAFF,TGTGCCAGCAGTTACACCGGACCGAGGAACACTGAAGCTTTCTTT
TRBV12-5,.,TRBJ2-3,.,16,CASGLVLTVSTDTQYF,TGTGCTAGTGGTTTGGTACTCACAGTTAGCACAGATACGCAGTATTTT
TRBV4-2,few,TRBJ1-6,TRBD1,18,CASSRDYGTGRSDSPLHF,TGTGCCAGCAGCCGCGATTACGGGACAGGGCGCTCTGATTCACCCCTCCACTTT
TRBV19,few,TRBJ2-7,.,14,CASSITTDSYEQYF,TGTGCCAGTAGTATTACGACAGACTCCTACGAGCAGTACTTC
TRBV27,few,TRBJ2-5,.,13,CASSLVQQETKYF,TGTGCCAGCAGTTTAGTGCAACAAGAGACCAAGTACTTC
TRBV20-1,many,TRBJ1-2,.,15,CSARRRDRPKDGYTF,TGCAGTGCTAGACGCAGAGACAGGCCCAAGGATGGCTACACCTTC
TRBV27,few,TRBJ2-7,.,14,CASSSSQGRYEQYF,TGTGCCAGCAGTTCGTCCCAGGGGCGTTACGAGCAGTACTTC
TRBV6-6,many,TRBJ1-6,.,15,CASSYLGASASPLHF,TGTGCCAGCAGTTACCTTGGGGCTTCTGCATCACCCCTCCACTTT
TRBV6-5,.,TRBJ2-7,TRBD2,16,CASSYTEAGGSYEQYF,TGTGCCAGCAGTTATACGGAAGCGGGAGGGAGCTACGAGCAGTACTTC
TRBV12-3/TRBV12-4,.,TRBJ2-7,.,16,CASSEWGRNVGREQYF,TGTGCCAGCAGTGAGTGGGGACGGAACGTTGGACGCGAGCAGTACTTC
TRBV4-1,many,TRBJ1-1,TRBD1,18,CASSHLRGQGAGNTEAFF,TGCGCCAGCAGCCATCTTCGGGGACAGGGGGCGGGGAACACTGAAGCTTTCTTT
TRBV7-2,many,TRBJ2-7,TRBD2,17,CASSSTLAGGTAYEQYF,TGTGCCAGCAGCAGTACCCTAGCGGGAGGGACTGCCTACGAGCAGTACTTC
TRBV11-1,few,TRBJ1-5,TRBD1,16,CASRPRGTGSNQPQHF,TGTGCCAGCAGGCCCCGGGGGACAGGGTCGAATCAGCCCCAGCATTTT
TRBV6-5,many,TRBJ1-1,.,13,CASRNLVGAEAFF,TGTGCCAGCAGAAACCTCGTAGGGGCTGAAGCTTTCTTT
TRBV6-1,.,TRBJ1-3,.,14,CASSRQSSGNTIYF,TGTGCCAGCAGTCGACAGAGCTCTGGAAACACCATATATTTT
TRBV12-3/TRBV12-4,many,TRBJ1-1,.,15,CASSPEAYRNTEAFF,TGTGCCAGCAGTCCGGAGGCGTATCGGAACACTGAAGCTTTCTTT
TRBV7-2,many,TRBJ1-6,.,18,CASSPSTNRISYNSPLHF,TGTGCCAGCAGCCCATCCACCAACAGGATCTCCTATAATTCACCCCTCCACTTT
TRBV4-2,.,TRBJ1-2,TRBD1,18,CASSQGRAGGDRVYGYTF,TGTGCCAGCAGCCAAGGTCGGGCCGGTGGGGACAGGGTCTATGGCTACACCTTC
TRBV28,many,TRBJ1-4,TRBD1,16,CASSPLLTGQNEKLFF,TGTGCCAGCAGTCCACTCCTAACGGGACAGAATGAAAAACTGTTTTTT
TRBV12-3/TRBV12-4,.,TRBJ1-1,.,14,CASRDTTGNTEAFF,TGTGCCAGCAGAGACACGACGGGGAACACTGAAGCTTTCTTT
TRBV5-1,few,TRBJ2-2,.,14,CASSLRTGSGELFF,TGCGCCAGCAGCCTAAGAACAGGGTCCGGGGAGCTGTTTTTT
TRBV7-2,many,TRBJ2-7,.,14,CASSPVGHGYEQYF,TGTGCCAGCAGCCCGGTGGGTCACGGGTACGAGCAGTACTTC
TRBV14,many,TRBJ1-2,.,15,CASSQRAGPGEGYTF,TGTGCCAGCAGCCAACGGGCAGGCCCCGGGGAAGGCTACACCTTC
TRBV6-1,many,TRBJ2-3,.,13,CASRRPSTDTQYF,TGTGCCAGCAGGAGACCTAGCACAGATACGCAGTATTTT
TRBV7-2,.,TRBJ1-5,.,13,CASTPGRNQPQHF,TGTGCCAGCACCCCGGGGAGGAATCAGCCCCAGCATTTT
TRBV28,.,TRBJ2-1,TRBD2,17,CASRGLAGTPEGDEQFF,TGTGCCAGTAGAGGACTAGCGGGAACCCCCGAGGGCGATGAGCAGTTCTTC
TRBV12-3/TRBV12-4,many,TRBJ1-1,.,14,CASSLLGVNTEAFF,TGTGCCAGCAGTTTATTGGGGGTGAACACTGAAGCTTTCTTT
TRBV29-1,.,TRBJ2-3,.,15,CSVEIGGQKTDTQYF,TGCAGCGTTGAAATAGGGGGGCAGAAGACAGATACGCAGTATTTT
TRBV4-2,.,TRBJ2-7,TRBD2,16,CASSPRETSDYYEQYF,TGTGCCAGCAGCCCCAGGGAGACTAGCGACTACTACGAGCAGTACTTC
TRBV12-3/TRBV12-4,.,TRBJ1-1,.,14,CASSSTWGNTEAFF,TGTGCCAGCAGCTCAACGTGGGGAAACACTGAAGCTTTCTTT
TRBV4-2,many,TRBJ1-3,.,17,CASSQDVRTSAGNTIYF,TGTGCCAGCAGCCAAGACGTGCGGACAAGCGCTGGAAACACCATATATTTT
TRBV19,many,TRBJ1-5,.,13,CASTEGSHQPQHF,TGTGCCAGTACTGAGGGGTCTCATCAGCCCCAGCATTTT
TRBV5-1,.,TRBJ1-3,.,15,CASSLGTASGYTIYF,TGCGCCAGCAGCTTGGGGACAGCTTCTGGATACACCATATATTTT
TRBV29-1,many,TRBJ1-5,.,12,CSVGGFNQPQHF,TGCAGCGTTGGTGGATTCAATCAGCCCCAGCATTTT
TRBV6-5,many,TRBJ2-2,.,11,CASGWTGELFF,TGTGCCAGCGGTTGGACAGGGGAGCTGTTTTTT
TRBV27,many,TRBJ2-7,TRBD2,14,CASSLAGVSHEQYF,TGTGCCAGCAGTCTAGCGGGAGTGTCCCACGAGCAGTACTTC
TRBV7-2,few,TRBJ2-7,.,13,CASSVGGDLVQYF,TGTGCCAGCAGCGTAGGTGGGGATTTAGTGCAGTACTTC
TRBV6-5,many,TRBJ2-5,.,13,CASSYSPGETQYF,TGTGCCAGCAGTTACTCTCCTGGAGAGACCCAGTACTTC
TRBV28,.,TRBJ2-4,.,20,CASSLEWRAGLPLAKNIQYF,TGTGCCAGCAGTTTAGAGTGGAGGGCAGGGCTCCCGTTAGCCAAAAACATTCAGTACTTC
TRBV9,many,TRBJ2-7,.,15,CASSVVSPSSYEQYF,TGTGCCAGCAGCGTCGTCAGTCCTAGCTCCTACGAGCAGTACTTC
TRBV13,.,TRBJ1-3,.,12,CASNRVGNTIYF,TGTGCCAGCAACAGGGTTGGAAACACCATATATTTT
TRBV7-8,.,TRBJ2-7,.,14,CASSLTSVEGEQYF,TGTGCCAGCAGCTTAACGTCCGTGGAGGGCGAGCAGTACTTC
TRBV2,many,TRBJ2-7,.,13,CASSIRNIYEQYF,TGTGCCAGCAGTATTAGGAATATCTACGAGCAGTACTTC
TRBV28,.,TRBJ2-7,TRBD1,15,CASSLFGTGAYEQYF,TGTGCCAGCAGTTTATTTGGGACAGGGGCCTACGAGCAGTACTTC
TRBV28,many,TRBJ2-7,.,14,CASSYRRPPYEQYF,TGTGCCAGCAGTTACCGCAGGCCCCCCTACGAGCAGTACTTC
TRBV11-2,many,TRBJ1-6,.,16,CASSPGTSTYNSPLHF,TGTGCCAGCAGCCCCGGGACGTCGACTTATAATTCACCCCTCCACTTT
TRBV6-5,many,TRBJ1-2,.,17,CASSYGGRAGKMDGYTF,TGTGCCAGCAGTTACGGTGGTCGGGCTGGGAAGATGGATGGCTACACCTTC
TRBV7-2,few,TRBJ2-5,TRBD1,15,CASSFPQGVRETQYF,TGTGCCAGCAGCTTTCCCCAGGGGGTCCGGGAGACCCAGTACTTC
TRBV4-1,few,TRBJ2-7,TRBD2,19,CASSQGGAREGASSYEQYF,TGCGCCAGCAGCCAAGGTGGCGCGCGGGAGGGCGCGAGCTCCTACGAGCAGTACTTC
TRBV12-3/TRBV12-4,many,TRBJ1-5,.,14,CASSLTGSNQPQHF,TGTGCCAGCAGCTTAACGGGTAGCAATCAGCCCCAGCATTTT
TRBV7-9,.,TRBJ2-5,TRBD1,14,CACIPDRGQETQYF,TGTGCCTGCATCCCCGACAGGGGCCAAGAGACCCAGTACTTC
TRBV27,many,TRBJ1-2,TRBD1,15,CASSPTAGGAYGYTF,TGTGCCAGCAGTCCCACGGCAGGGGGCGCCTATGGCTACACCTTC
TRBV12-3/TRBV12-4,.,TRBJ1-3,.,12,CASSLLLISIYF,TGTGCCAGCAGTTTACTACTTATCTCCATATATTTT
TRBV11-1,few,TRBJ2-7,.,15,CASSGRGAGSYEQYF,TGTGCCAGCAGCGGTCGGGGGGCTGGTTCCTACGAGCAGTACTTC
TRBV6-5,.,TRBJ1-6,TRBD1,15,CASSYSRQGDSPLHF,TGTGCCAGCAGTTACTCGAGACAGGGAGATTCACCCCTCCACTTT
TRBV4-3,many,TRBJ2-7,TRBD1,17,CASSRATGTGETYEQYF,TGCGCCAGCAGCCGCGCCACCGGGACAGGGGAAACCTACGAGCAGTACTTC